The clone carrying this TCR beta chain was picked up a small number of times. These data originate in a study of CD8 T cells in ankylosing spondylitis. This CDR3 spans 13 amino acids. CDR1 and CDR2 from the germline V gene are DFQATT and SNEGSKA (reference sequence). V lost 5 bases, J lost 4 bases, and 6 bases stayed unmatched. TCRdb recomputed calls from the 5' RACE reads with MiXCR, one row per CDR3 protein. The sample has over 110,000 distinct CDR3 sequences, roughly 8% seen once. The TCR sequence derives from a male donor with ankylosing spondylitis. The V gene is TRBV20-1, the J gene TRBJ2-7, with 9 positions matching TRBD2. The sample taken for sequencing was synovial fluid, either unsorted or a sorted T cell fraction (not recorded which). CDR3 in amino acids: CSAPKTSGYEQYF. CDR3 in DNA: TGCAGTGCTCCTAAGACTAGCGGTTACGAGCAGTACTTC.